This TCR beta chain was identified during a study of blood T cells in healthy people across ages. Findings and caveats of the study: The study lacked donor CMV status, which possibly confounded expanded clonotype changes. Strongly correlated with naive T cell percentage was TCR beta diversity.

This clonotype was found a few times. What it binds is unknown. CDR1 and CDR2 (germline): SNHLY, FYNNEI. The CDR3 has 11 residues. V was shortened by 5 bases and J by 3 bases, with 5 bases between the two germline ends. Each sample had at least 7 million PBMCs isolated. PCR was performed a second time for roughly 6 to 12 cycles using a sample-barcoded 5' primer and a J-beta primer mix. Each CDR3 protein is one row after TCRdb ran MiXCR on the 5' RACE reads. The sample holds 750,000 to 850,000 distinct CDR3 sequences, 20% to 25% seen once. These data were also reused for a study on T cells of mothers and their children. This second study notes: Persistent microchimeric T cell clones were not found at ~100 per million sensitivity.

The chain carries TRBV2 and TRBJ2-7; D is uncertain. The sequenced sample was blood. This clonotype was obtained from a boy between 10 and 17 years old in good health. This chain's CDR3 is CASSPYYEQYF. In nucleotides, the CDR3 is TGTGCCAGCAGTCCCTACTACGAGCAGTACTTC.